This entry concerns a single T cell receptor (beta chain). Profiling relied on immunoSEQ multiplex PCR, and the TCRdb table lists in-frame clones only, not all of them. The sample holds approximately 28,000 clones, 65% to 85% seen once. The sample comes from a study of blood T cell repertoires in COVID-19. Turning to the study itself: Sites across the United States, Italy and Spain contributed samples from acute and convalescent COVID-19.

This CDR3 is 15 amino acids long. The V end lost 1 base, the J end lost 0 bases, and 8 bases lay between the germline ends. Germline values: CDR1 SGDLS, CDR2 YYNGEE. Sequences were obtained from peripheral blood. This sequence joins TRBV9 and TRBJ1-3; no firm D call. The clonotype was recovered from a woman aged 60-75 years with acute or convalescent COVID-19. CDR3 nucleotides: TGTGCCAGCAGCGTAACCGGGAGCTCTGGAAACACCATATATTTT. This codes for CASSVTGSSGNTIYF.